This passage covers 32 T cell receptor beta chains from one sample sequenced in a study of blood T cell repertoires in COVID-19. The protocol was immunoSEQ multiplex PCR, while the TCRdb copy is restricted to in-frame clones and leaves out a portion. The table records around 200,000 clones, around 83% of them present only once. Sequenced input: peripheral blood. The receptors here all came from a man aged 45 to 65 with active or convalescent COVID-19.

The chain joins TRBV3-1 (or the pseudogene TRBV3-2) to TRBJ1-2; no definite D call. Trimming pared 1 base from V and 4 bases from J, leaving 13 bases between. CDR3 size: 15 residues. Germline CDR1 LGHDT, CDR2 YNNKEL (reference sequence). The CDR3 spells CASSQVPRWSYGYTF. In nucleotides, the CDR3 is TGTGCCAGCAGCCAAGTTCCCAGGTGGTCCTATGGCTACACCTTC.

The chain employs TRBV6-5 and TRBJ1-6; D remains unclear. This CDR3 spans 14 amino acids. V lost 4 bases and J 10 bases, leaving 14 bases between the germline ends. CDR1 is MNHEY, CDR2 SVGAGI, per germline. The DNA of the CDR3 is TGTGCCAGCAGTTCCCCGGCGGGGATGTCACCCCTCCACTTT. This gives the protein CASSSPAGMSPLHF.

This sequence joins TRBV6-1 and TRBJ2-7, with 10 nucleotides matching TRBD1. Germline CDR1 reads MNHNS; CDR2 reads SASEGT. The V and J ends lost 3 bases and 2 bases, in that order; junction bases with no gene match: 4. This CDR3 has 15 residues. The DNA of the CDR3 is TGTGCCAGCAGTGATAGACAGGGGGCAACCTACGAGCAGTACTTC. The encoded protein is CASSDRQGATYEQYF.

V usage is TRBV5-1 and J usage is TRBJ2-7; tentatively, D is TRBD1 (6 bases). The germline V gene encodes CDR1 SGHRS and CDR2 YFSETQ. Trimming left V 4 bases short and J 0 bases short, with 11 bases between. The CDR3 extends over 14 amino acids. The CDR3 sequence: CASSNRDNSYEQYF. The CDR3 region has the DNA TGCGCCAGCAGCAACAGGGACAACTCCTACGAGCAGTACTTC.

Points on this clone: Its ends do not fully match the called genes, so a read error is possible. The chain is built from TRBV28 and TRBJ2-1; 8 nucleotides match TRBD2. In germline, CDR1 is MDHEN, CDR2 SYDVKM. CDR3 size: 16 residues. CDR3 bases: TGTGCCAGCAGTTTGGAGGACCCCGGGCTGAGCGGGAGCGGGGTCTTC. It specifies CASSLEDPGLSGSGVF.

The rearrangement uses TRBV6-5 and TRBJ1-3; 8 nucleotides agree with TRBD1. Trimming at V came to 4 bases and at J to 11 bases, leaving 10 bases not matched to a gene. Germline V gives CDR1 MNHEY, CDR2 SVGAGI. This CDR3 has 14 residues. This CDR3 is CASSSRTGLSSIYF. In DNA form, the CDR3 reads TGTGCCAGCAGTTCACGGACAGGGTTAAGTTCCATATATTTT.

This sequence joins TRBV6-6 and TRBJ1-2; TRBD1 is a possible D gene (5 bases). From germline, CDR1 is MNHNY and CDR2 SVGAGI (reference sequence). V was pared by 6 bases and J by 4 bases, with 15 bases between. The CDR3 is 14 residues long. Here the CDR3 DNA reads TGTGCCAGCAGGGCAGGGTCAAGTTTCTATGGCTACACCTTC. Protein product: CASRAGSSFYGYTF.

In DNA form, the CDR3 reads TGTGCCAGCGGGTTGGCTAGCGCGTACGAGCAGTACTTC. It is translated as CASGLASAYEQYF. This chain connects TRBV6-5 to TRBJ2-7; D is possibly TRBD2 (6 bases). V lost 8 bases and J 4 bases, leaving 15 bases between the germline ends. CDR1 is MNHEY, CDR2 SVGAGI, per germline. The CDR3 is 13 residues long.

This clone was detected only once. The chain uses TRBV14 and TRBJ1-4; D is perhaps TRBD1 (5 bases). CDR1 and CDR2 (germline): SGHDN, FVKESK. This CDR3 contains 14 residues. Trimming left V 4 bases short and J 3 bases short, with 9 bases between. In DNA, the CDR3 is TGTGCCAGCAGCCTAGCAGGGTCTAATGAAAAACTGTTTTTT. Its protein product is CASSLAGSNEKLFF.

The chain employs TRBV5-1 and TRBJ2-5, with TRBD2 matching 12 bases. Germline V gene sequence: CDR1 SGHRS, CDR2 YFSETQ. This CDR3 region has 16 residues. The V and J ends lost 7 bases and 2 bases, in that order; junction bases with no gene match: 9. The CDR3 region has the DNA TGCGCCAGCTCCGGACTAGCGGGGACTATACAAGAGACCCAGTACTTC. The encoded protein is CASSGLAGTIQETQYF.

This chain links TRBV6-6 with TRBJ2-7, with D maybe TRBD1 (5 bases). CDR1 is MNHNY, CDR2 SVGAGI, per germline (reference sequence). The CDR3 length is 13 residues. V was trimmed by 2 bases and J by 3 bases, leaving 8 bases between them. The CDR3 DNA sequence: TGTGCCAGCAGTTACAGGGGCGGCTACGAGCAGTACTTC. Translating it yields CASSYRGGYEQYF.

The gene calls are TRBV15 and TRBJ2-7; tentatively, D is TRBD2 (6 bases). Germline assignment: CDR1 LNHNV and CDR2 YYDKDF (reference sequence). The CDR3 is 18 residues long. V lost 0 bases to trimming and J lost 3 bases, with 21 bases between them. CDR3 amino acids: CATSRDLPIRGTDYEQYF. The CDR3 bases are TGTGCCACCAGCAGAGATTTGCCAATTCGCGGGACGGACTACGAGCAGTACTTC. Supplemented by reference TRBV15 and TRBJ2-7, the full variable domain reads DAMVIQNPRYQVTQFGKPVTLSCSQTLNHNVMYWYQQKSSQAPKLLFHYYDKDFNNEADTPDNFQSRRPNTSFCFLDIRSPGLGDTAMYLCATSRDLPIRGTDYEQYFGPGTRLTVT.

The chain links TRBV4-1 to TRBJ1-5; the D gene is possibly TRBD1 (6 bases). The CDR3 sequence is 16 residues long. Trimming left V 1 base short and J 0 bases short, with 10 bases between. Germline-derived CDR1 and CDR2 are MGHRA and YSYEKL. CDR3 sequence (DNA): TGCGCCAGCAGCCAAGGCCGAGGGGGTAGCAATCAGCCCCAGCATTTT. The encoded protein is CASSQGRGGSNQPQHF.

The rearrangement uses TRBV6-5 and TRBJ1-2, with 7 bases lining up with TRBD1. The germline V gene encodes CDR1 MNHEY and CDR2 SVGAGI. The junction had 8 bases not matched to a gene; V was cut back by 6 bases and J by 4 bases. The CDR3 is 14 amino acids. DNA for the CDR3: TGTGCCAGCAGAACACAGGGGTTGTTCTATGGCTACACCTTC. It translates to CASRTQGLFYGYTF.

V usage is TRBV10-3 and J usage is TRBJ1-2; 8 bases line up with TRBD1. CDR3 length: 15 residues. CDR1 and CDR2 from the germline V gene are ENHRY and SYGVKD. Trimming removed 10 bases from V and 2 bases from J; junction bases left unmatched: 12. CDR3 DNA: TGTGCCACCACGACAGGGGCCCCTGTCAACTATGGCTACACCTTC. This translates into CATTTGAPVNYGYTF.

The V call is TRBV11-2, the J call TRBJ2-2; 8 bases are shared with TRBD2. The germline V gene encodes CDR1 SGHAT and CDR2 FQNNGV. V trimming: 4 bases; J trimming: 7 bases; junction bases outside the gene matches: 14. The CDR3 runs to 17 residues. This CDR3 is CASSSPPGGAVIGELFF. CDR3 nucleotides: TGTGCCAGCAGCTCCCCCCCGGGGGGGGCTGTTATCGGGGAGCTGTTTTTT.

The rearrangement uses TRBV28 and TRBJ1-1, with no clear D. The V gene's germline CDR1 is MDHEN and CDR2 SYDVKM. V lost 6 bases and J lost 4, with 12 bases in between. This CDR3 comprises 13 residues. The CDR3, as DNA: TGTGCCAGCAGCTCCTTAGAGAGCACTGAAGCTTTCTTT. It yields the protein CASSSLESTEAFF.

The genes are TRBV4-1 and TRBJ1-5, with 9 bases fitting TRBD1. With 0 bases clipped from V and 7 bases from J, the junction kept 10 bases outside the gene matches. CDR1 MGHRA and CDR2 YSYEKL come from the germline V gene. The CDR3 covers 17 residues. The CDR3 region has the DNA TGCGCCAGCAGCCAAGATCGGACGAGGACAGGGGTCCAGCCCCAGCATTTT. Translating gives CASSQDRTRTGVQPQHF.

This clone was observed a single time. CDR3 protein: CASSSGTSGRVLGEQFF. CDR3 nucleotides: TGTGCCAGCAGCTCAGGGACTAGCGGGAGGGTCCTTGGTGAGCAGTTCTTC. The V and J genes are TRBV7-3 and TRBJ2-1; 16 bases fit TRBD2. Germline V gives CDR1 SGHTA, CDR2 FQGTGA. V trimming: 4 bases; J trimming: 9 bases; junction bases outside the gene matches: 9. This CDR3 is 17 amino acids long.

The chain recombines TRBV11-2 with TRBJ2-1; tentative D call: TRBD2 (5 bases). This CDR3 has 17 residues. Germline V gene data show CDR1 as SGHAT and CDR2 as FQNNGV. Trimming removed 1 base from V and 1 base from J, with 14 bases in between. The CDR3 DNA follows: TGTGCCAGCAGCTTAGTCCTGGCTAGCCCTTCCTACAATGAGCAGTTCTTC. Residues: CASSLVLASPSYNEQFF.

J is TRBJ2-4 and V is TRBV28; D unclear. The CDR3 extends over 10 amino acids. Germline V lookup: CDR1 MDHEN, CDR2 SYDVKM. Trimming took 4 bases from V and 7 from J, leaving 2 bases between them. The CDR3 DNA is TGTGCCAGCAGTTCGAACATTCAGTACTTC. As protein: CASSSNIQYF.

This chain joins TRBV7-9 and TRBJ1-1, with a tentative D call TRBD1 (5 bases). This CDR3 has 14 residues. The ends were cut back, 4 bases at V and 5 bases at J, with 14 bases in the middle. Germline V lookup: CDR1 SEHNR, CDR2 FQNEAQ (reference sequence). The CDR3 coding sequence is TGTGCCAGCAGCTACGTGGGGGGTCGGACTGAAGCTTTCTTT. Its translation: CASSYVGGRTEAFF. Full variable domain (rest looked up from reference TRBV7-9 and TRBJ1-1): DTGVSQNPRHKITKRGQNVTFRCDPISEHNRLYWYRQTLGQGPEFLTYFQNEAQLEKSRLLSDRFSAERPKGSFSTLEIQRTEQGDSAMYLCASSYVGGRTEAFFGQGTRLTVV.

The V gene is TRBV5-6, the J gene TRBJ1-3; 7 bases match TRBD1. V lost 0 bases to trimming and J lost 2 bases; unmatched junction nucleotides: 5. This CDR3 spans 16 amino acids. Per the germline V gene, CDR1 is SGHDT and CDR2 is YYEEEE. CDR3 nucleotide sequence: TGTGCCAGCAGCTTGGGGACAGGTCGTCCTGGAAACACCATATATTTT. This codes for CASSLGTGRPGNTIYF. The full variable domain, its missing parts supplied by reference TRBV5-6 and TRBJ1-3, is DAGVTQSPTHLIKTRGQQVTLRCSPKSGHDTVSWYQQALGQGPQFIFQYYEEEERQRGNFPDRFSGHQFPNYSSELNVNALLLGDSALYLCASSLGTGRPGNTIYFGEGSWLTVV.

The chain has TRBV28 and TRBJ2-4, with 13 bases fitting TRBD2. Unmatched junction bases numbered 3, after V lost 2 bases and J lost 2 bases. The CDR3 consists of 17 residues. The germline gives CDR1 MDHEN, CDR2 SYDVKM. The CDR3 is CASSLLGLAGSKNIQYF. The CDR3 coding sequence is TGTGCCAGCAGTTTACTGGGACTAGCGGGATCCAAAAACATTCAGTACTTC.

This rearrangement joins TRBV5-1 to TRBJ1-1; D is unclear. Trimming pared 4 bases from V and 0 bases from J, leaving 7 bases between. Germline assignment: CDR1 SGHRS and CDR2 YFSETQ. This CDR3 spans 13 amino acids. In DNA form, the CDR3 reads TGCGCCAGCAGCCGAACTCTGAACACTGAAGCTTTCTTT. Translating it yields CASSRTLNTEAFF.

DNA for the CDR3: TGCAGCGCCGTAAGCGGTCGAGGAGCTTTCTTT. It is translated as CSAVSGRGAFF. The V and J genes are TRBV29-1 and TRBJ1-1; D gene ambiguous. The CDR3 runs to 11 residues. Germline CDR1 SQVTM, CDR2 ANQGSEA. The V end lost 7 bases, the J end lost 10 bases, and 16 bases lay between the germline ends. Full variable domain (outside the CDR3, taken from reference TRBV29-1 and TRBJ1-1): SAVISQKPSRDICQRGTSLTIQCQVDSQVTMMFWYRQQPGQSLTLIATANQGSEATYESGFVIDKFPISRPNLTFSTLTVSNMSPEDSSIYLCSAVSGRGAFFGQGTRLTVV.

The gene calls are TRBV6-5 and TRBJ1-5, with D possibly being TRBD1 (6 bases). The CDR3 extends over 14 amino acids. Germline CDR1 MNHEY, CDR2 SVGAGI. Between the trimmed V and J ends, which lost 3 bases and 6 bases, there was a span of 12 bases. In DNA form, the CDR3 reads TGTGCCAGCAGTTATGGGGGCGCGGGTCAGCCCCAGCATTTT. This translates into CASSYGGAGQPQHF.

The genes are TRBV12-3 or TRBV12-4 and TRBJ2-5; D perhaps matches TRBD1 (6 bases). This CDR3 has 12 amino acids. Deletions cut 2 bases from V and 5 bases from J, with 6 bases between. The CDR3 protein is CASSLRGETQYF. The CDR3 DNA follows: TGTGCCAGCAGTTTAAGGGGGGAGACCCAGTACTTC.

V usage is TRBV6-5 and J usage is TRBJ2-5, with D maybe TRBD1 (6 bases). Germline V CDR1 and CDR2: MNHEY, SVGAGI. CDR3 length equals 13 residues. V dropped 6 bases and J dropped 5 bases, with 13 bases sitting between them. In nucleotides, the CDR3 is TGTGCCAGCAGACCTATAACAGGGGAGACCCAGTACTTC. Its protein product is CASRPITGETQYF.

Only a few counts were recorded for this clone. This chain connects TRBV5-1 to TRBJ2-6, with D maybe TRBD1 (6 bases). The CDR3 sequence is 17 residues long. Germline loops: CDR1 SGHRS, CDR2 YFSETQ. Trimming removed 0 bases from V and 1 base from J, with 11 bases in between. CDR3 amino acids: CASSLATTGSGANVLTF. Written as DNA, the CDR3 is TGCGCCAGCAGCTTGGCCACTACAGGGTCTGGGGCCAACGTCCTGACTTTC.

The CDR3 sequence: CASSIAGEYREQYF. The CDR3 region has the DNA TGTGCCAGTAGTATAGCCGGGGAGTACCGCGAGCAGTACTTC. The chain uses TRBV19 and TRBJ2-7; D is perhaps TRBD2 (5 bases). The CDR3 has 14 residues. The germline V and J ends were trimmed by 1 base and 6 bases, with 13 bases remaining between them. Germline CDR1 and CDR2: LNHDA and SQIVND (reference sequence). The whole variable domain, remainder taken from reference TRBV19 and TRBJ2-7, is DGGITQSPKYLFRKEGQNVTLSCEQNLNHDAMYWYRQDPGQGLRLIYYSQIVNDFQKGDIAEGYSVSREKKESFPLTVTSAQKNPTAFYLCASSIAGEYREQYFGPGTRLTVT.

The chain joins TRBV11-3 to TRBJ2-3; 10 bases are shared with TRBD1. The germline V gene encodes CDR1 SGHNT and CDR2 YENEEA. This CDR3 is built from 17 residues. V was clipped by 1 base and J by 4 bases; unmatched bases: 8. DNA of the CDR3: TGTGCCAGCAGCTTAGGACAGGGGGCTCCTGGGGCAGATACGCAGTATTTT. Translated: CASSLGQGAPGADTQYF.